The source of this TCR beta chain is a study of early stage breast cancer tumors. In the study overall: Of some 17 invasive breast tumors, approximately 11 were hormone receptor-positive, HER2-negative.

Sequencing was performed with immunoSEQ multiplex PCR; in TCRdb, only in-frame clones are kept and a portion is missing. Altogether tens of thousands of clones are present, 70% to 85% being singletons, with the ten largest covering roughly 7%. CDR1 is KGHSH and CDR2 is LQKENI in the germline V gene. CDR3 size: 18 residues. With 0 bases clipped from V and 4 bases from J, the junction kept 8 bases outside the gene matches. Comments on this clone: The target antigen is unknown.

Whole-study results and caveats: Tumor and normal breast were distinguished via blood comparison in about 90% of the 16 patients.

This clonotype was obtained from a person aged 55 to 69 with breast cancer. The specimen was blood. V is TRBV18 and J is TRBJ2-1, with TRBD2 matching over 11 bases. The CDR3 coding sequence is TGTGCCAGCTCACCACCCCTAGCGGGAGGTACTCTATACAATGAGCAGTTCTTC. Its translation is CASSPPLAGGTLYNEQFF.